This T cell receptor (beta chain) was captured in a study of CD8+CD57+ T cells in acquired aplastic anemia (dated by TCRdb to the late 2010s). Broadly, across the study: DNA extracted from sorted CD4+ and CD8+ cells had a mean of roughly 3.4 ug, with a range of roughly 0.19 to 27.4 ug. An average of around 9.8 million reads for CD4+ cells and roughly 12 million reads for CD8+ cells was obtained from healthy donor samples.

Profiling of TCR beta VDJ combinations and CDR3 sequences used genomic DNA as the template. An Illumina HiSeq 2000 was used for TCR repertoire sequencing. In the source study's methods: Repertoires were assessed using TRBV/TRBJ rearrangement plots, CDR3 size and DJ length profiles, and Simpson's diversity index. The most abundant DNA sequence in the deep sequencing data was defined as the immunodominant clone. CDR3 amino acid sequences were checked for sharing between subjects and were compared against published repertoires and the VDJdb database. The public reads were run again by TCRdb, first through fastp at Q25 and then through MiXCR, and only productive beta chains were kept. CDR3 protein duplicates are merged, each entry listing the most common genes and DNA. TCRdb, rather than the study authors, made the V and J calls. Across this sample there are 120,000 or so distinct CDR3 sequences, with around 48% seen only once. The ten most abundant clones make up about 2.3% of the sample.

This clonotype was seen many times. This receptor's antigen is unknown. Base qualities are not provided; no much larger clone lies one nucleotide away. Study-level results and caveats: Although some 28 CD8+ CDR3 sequences were shared by patients and controls, these sequences appeared highly expressed in patients and within the immunodominant clones of patients. Patients and healthy controls showed no significant difference in CD8+ Simpson's diversity (P=0.060).

Trimming takes 0 bases from V and 0 bases from J, and the germline ends sit 6 bases apart. The CDR3 has 15 amino acids, counting the end cysteine and phenylalanine. Only the CDR3 DNA is retained, 45 bases long and in frame from the first base. CDR1 SGHTA and CDR2 FQGTGA are derived from the germline V gene. In this study, sorted CD4+ and CD8+ T cells from the blood of healthy subjects and of severe aplastic anemia patients had their TCR repertoires deep-sequenced. Ficoll-Paque density gradient centrifugation was used to isolate peripheral blood mononuclear cells. CD4+ and CD8+ T cells were sorted by FACS or magnetic beads before DNA extraction.

The receptor comes from a human donor in good health, serving as a control. Sequencing used sorted CD4+, CD8+, or CD8+CD57+ T cells (not recorded which) from PBMCs. The V and J segments used are TRBV7-3 and TRBJ2-4; tentative D gene TRBD1, with 6 bases matching. The CDR3 sequence is CASSLTGGAKNIQYF. The DNA sequence follows: TGTGCCAGCAGCTTAACAGGGGGAGCCAAAAACATTCAGTACTTC.